Listed below are T cell receptor beta chains from one sample, sequenced in a study of blood T cell repertoires in COVID-19. Method: immunoSEQ multiplex PCR; TCRdb's copy keeps in-frame clones and lacks some. The data hold 150,000 or so clones, with approximately 88% observed a single time. The sequencing input was PBMCs or T cells enriched from blood (not recorded which). Source of these receptors: a man between 65 and 80 years old who had been exposed to COVID-19. Each CDR3 is given with its conserved first and last residue. Fields, in order: D gene, clone size, J gene, V gene, CDR3 protein. A D gene is named only where the DNA matches it firmly. Clone size is not always given. Where it is, it says once, few, many or a class for expanded clones.

D: -
size: -
J: TRBJ1-1
V: TRBV5-1
CDR3: CASSLVAGANTEAFF

D: -
size: -
J: TRBJ1-1
V: TRBV6-5
CDR3: CASSPPRGLGTEAFF

D: -
size: -
J: TRBJ1-1
V: TRBV5-1
CDR3: CASREAPSNTEAFF

D: TRBD1
size: -
J: TRBJ2-3
V: TRBV28
CDR3: CASSSKGQGADTQYF

D: -
size: -
J: TRBJ1-2
V: TRBV10-1
CDR3: CASSEWAEKDYGYTF

D: -
size: -
J: TRBJ1-5
V: TRBV12-1
CDR3: CASSFLGRPATQPQHF

D: TRBD1
size: -
J: TRBJ1-5
V: TRBV19
CDR3: CASSLLSGQGRNQPQHF

D: TRBD1
size: -
J: TRBJ2-4
V: TRBV6-9
CDR3: CASSYIFPGQGSPKNIQYF

D: -
size: -
J: TRBJ1-3
V: TRBV30
CDR3: CAWSVGSGTSGNTIYF

D: TRBD1
size: -
J: TRBJ2-5
V: TRBV7-9
CDR3: CASSLGPGGRETQYF

D: -
size: -
J: TRBJ1-1
V: TRBV7-3
CDR3: CASSSGQLNTEAFF

D: -
size: -
J: TRBJ1-2
V: TRBV9
CDR3: CASSVEAGTYGYTF

D: -
size: -
J: TRBJ1-1
V: TRBV7-9
CDR3: CASSFSSTGPTEAFF

D: TRBD1
size: -
J: TRBJ1-2
V: TRBV2
CDR3: CASSLRQGGGGYTF

D: TRBD2
size: few
J: TRBJ2-3
V: TRBV7-3
CDR3: CASSLIPGGGTDTQYF

D: TRBD1
size: -
J: TRBJ1-5
V: TRBV19
CDR3: CASSIRQGTNQPQHF

D: TRBD2
size: -
J: TRBJ2-1
V: TRBV4-3
CDR3: CASSQTSGRNNEQFF

D: TRBD2
size: -
J: TRBJ2-5
V: TRBV4-1
CDR3: CASSSELRTSEKTQYF

D: -
size: -
J: TRBJ1-2
V: TRBV10-3
CDR3: CAISELDSFNYGYTF

D: TRBD2
size: -
J: TRBJ2-5
V: TRBV5-1
CDR3: CASSPGGGGETQYF

D: -
size: few
J: TRBJ1-2
V: TRBV6-4
CDR3: CASSEYLNYGYTF

D: TRBD1
size: -
J: TRBJ1-6
V: TRBV30
CDR3: CAWATGDNSPLHF

D: TRBD1
size: -
J: TRBJ1-4
V: TRBV12-5
CDR3: CASGLGQAKLFF

D: -
size: few
J: TRBJ2-7
V: TRBV27
CDR3: CASKIGTRSSYEQYF

D: -
size: once
J: TRBJ1-5
V: TRBV7-8
CDR3: CASSSFLGGGEPQHF

D: TRBD2
size: few
J: TRBJ2-1
V: TRBV28
CDR3: CASSLLGTSLDNEQFF

D: -
size: -
J: TRBJ2-3
V: TRBV29-1
CDR3: CSVAGQSDTQYF

D: TRBD1
size: -
J: TRBJ1-2
V: TRBV19
CDR3: CASSTTGVDYGYTF

D: -
size: -
J: TRBJ1-4
V: TRBV5-5
CDR3: CASSPDPGEKLFF

D: -
size: -
J: TRBJ2-3
V: TRBV7-2
CDR3: CASSTTGTSTDTQYF

D: -
size: -
J: TRBJ1-5
V: TRBV7-9
CDR3: CASSSEDIFNQPQHF

D: -
size: -
J: TRBJ1-3
V: TRBV5-6
CDR3: CASSSRLPGNTIYF

D: TRBD1
size: -
J: TRBJ1-1
V: TRBV15
CDR3: CATSRLVQGLAEAFF

D: TRBD1
size: once
J: TRBJ1-2
V: TRBV28
CDR3: CASSSTGVAGYTF

D: -
size: -
J: TRBJ2-5
V: TRBV7-2
CDR3: CASSLALGSLWETQYF

D: -
size: -
J: TRBJ2-3
V: TRBV5-1
CDR3: CASSTGGTDTQYF

D: -
size: -
J: TRBJ2-7
V: TRBV18
CDR3: CASSPQGKVYEQYF

D: -
size: -
J: TRBJ2-7
V: TRBV27
CDR3: CASSSLYEQYF

D: TRBD1
size: -
J: TRBJ2-1
V: TRBV29-1
CDR3: CSAAGGYNEQFF

D: -
size: -
J: TRBJ2-2
V: TRBV5-8
CDR3: CASSLGQNTGELFF

D: -
size: -
J: TRBJ1-1
V: TRBV7-2
CDR3: CASSLVGGTNTEAFF

D: TRBD1
size: -
J: TRBJ2-4
V: TRBV5-4
CDR3: CASSPGTGSKNIQYF

D: TRBD1
size: few
J: TRBJ2-2
V: TRBV2
CDR3: CASRPGTGAGELFF

D: TRBD1
size: -
J: TRBJ1-2
V: TRBV6-5
CDR3: CASTTGGSNYGYTF

D: TRBD1
size: once
J: TRBJ2-6
V: TRBV5-1
CDR3: CASSSGTGGGSGANVLTF

D: -
size: few
J: TRBJ1-5
V: TRBV6-5
CDR3: CASTLMQGNNQPQHF

D: TRBD1
size: -
J: TRBJ2-7
V: TRBV9
CDR3: CASSVDDRDPPYEQYF

D: -
size: -
J: TRBJ1-4
V: TRBV12-3/TRBV12-4
CDR3: CASSLTTEEKLFF

D: -
size: -
J: TRBJ1-2
V: TRBV4-2
CDR3: CASSQDNMPLYGYTF

D: -
size: -
J: TRBJ2-5
V: TRBV5-4
CDR3: CASSKQYQETQYF

D: -
size: -
J: TRBJ1-2
V: TRBV7-2
CDR3: CASSLDHSGYGYTF

D: -
size: -
J: TRBJ1-1
V: TRBV7-8
CDR3: CASSSAGGMNTEAFF

D: -
size: -
J: TRBJ1-2
V: TRBV6-5
CDR3: CASSYGDRNYGYTF

D: -
size: -
J: TRBJ1-5
V: TRBV7-2
CDR3: CASSLERDQPQHF

D: -
size: -
J: TRBJ2-7
V: TRBV2
CDR3: CASSEDTQSSYEQYF

D: TRBD1
size: large
J: TRBJ1-2
V: TRBV27
CDR3: CASRDETGGAYGYTF

D: TRBD2
size: -
J: TRBJ2-1
V: TRBV6-5
CDR3: CASRGLAGVYEQFF

D: -
size: -
J: TRBJ1-2
V: TRBV6-2/TRBV6-3
CDR3: CASSSLRGSYGYTF

D: -
size: -
J: TRBJ1-5
V: TRBV4-3
CDR3: CASSQSSRTPQHF